One and the same sample provided the 3 T cell receptor beta chains below, sequenced in a study of CD8+ T cells in alopecia areata. Extracted RNA was reverse transcribed into cDNA, the sequencing template. Produced via immunoSEQ multiplex PCR; TCRdb's table is partial and in-frame only. The sample holds tens of thousands of clones; roughly three fifths are singletons and the top ten take more than 15%. Material: CD8+ T cells sorted from blood, obtained at week 0. The receptors were sampled from a human donor with alopecia areata.

The V call is TRBV13, the J call TRBJ2-3, with 8 bases matching TRBD2. Germline values: CDR1 PRHDT, CDR2 FYEKMQ (reference sequence). The ends lost 3 bases at V and 6 bases at J; junction bases unmatched: 14. The CDR3 consists of 17 residues. The CDR3 sequence: CASSLNLLAEPLDTQYF. The CDR3 region has the DNA TGTGCCAGCAGCTTGAACTTACTAGCGGAGCCCTTGGATACGCAGTATTTT.

In its sample, this clone was seen once. J is TRBJ2-7 and V is TRBV19, with D maybe TRBD2 (5 bases). V was trimmed by 3 bases and J by 4 bases, leaving 7 bases between them. The CDR3 contains 12 residues. Germline V gene data show CDR1 as LNHDA and CDR2 as SQIVND (reference sequence). In DNA, the CDR3 is TGTGCCAGTAGTATCTCGGGGTACGAGCAGTACTTC. It specifies CASSISGYEQYF.

In the case of this clone: This sequence is one base from a far larger clone and is likely a read error. Within the sample, other DNA sequences also encode this same CDR3. V and J are TRBV5-6 and TRBJ2-7; D gene unclear. Trimming removed 4 bases at V and 3 bases at J, with 8 bases between. This CDR3 is 12 amino acids long. CDR1 is SGHDT, CDR2 YYEEEE, per germline. As DNA, the CDR3 is TGTGCCAGCAGCCAAGATAGCTACGAGCAGTACTTC. It yields the protein CASSQDSYEQYF.